These T cell receptor beta chains were read from a single sample in a study of shared clonotypes between healthy human individuals. Here immunoSEQ multiplex PCR was the method, and the copy in TCRdb shows in-frame clones only, minus some. The sample contains 2 million or so clones, less than 95% of which appear only once. Material for sequencing was naive CD8+ T cells sorted from blood. The receptors stem from a man aged 18-30 years in good health. Each CDR3 is given with its conserved first and last residue. A D gene is named only where the DNA matches it firmly. The size field is filled for only some rows; it gives once, few, many or a size class.

CDR3 DNA: TGTGCCAGCAGTGCTGGGGGAGAGACCCAGTACTTC; CDR3 protein: CASSAGGETQYF; D gene: NA; V gene: TRBV2; clone size: NA; J gene: TRBJ2-5
CDR3 DNA: TGTGCCAGCAGTTTATCGGCCGCAGGGGGAAATGGCTACACCTTC; CDR3 protein: CASSLSAAGGNGYTF; D gene: TRBD1; V gene: TRBV27; clone size: NA; J gene: TRBJ1-2
CDR3 DNA: TGTGCCAGCAGCTTGTTCAGCGGGAAAACAGATACGCAGTATTTT; CDR3 protein: CASSLFSGKTDTQYF; D gene: TRBD2; V gene: TRBV5-4; clone size: NA; J gene: TRBJ2-3
CDR3 DNA: TGCGCCAGCACGAATATCAGGGGAGACACTGAAGCTTTCTTT; CDR3 protein: CASTNIRGDTEAFF; D gene: NA; V gene: TRBV6-5; clone size: once; J gene: TRBJ1-1
CDR3 DNA: TGTGCCAGCAGTTTATTTGGCGGCTCTGGGGCCAACGTCCTGACTTTC; CDR3 protein: CASSLFGGSGANVLTF; D gene: NA; V gene: TRBV28; clone size: NA; J gene: TRBJ2-6
CDR3 DNA: TGTGCCAGCAGCTCCCCGCCCAGCACAGATACGCAGTATTTT; CDR3 protein: CASSSPPSTDTQYF; D gene: NA; V gene: TRBV5-4; clone size: NA; J gene: TRBJ2-3
CDR3 DNA: TGTGCCACTCGGACAGTTGCGACCGGGGAGCTGTTTTTT; CDR3 protein: CATRTVATGELFF; D gene: NA; V gene: TRBV2; clone size: NA; J gene: TRBJ2-2
CDR3 DNA: TGTGCCAGCAGTAACATTGGACAGCGGACCACTGAAGCTTTCTTT; CDR3 protein: CASSNIGQRTTEAFF; D gene: NA; V gene: TRBV28; clone size: NA; J gene: TRBJ1-1
CDR3 DNA: TGTGCCAGCAGCGTAGCTAGAGGGGAGACCCAGTACTTC; CDR3 protein: CASSVARGETQYF; D gene: NA; V gene: TRBV9; clone size: few; J gene: TRBJ2-5
CDR3 DNA: TGTGCCAGCTCGGACCTATCCTACGAGCAGTACTTC; CDR3 protein: CASSDLSYEQYF; D gene: NA; V gene: TRBV28; clone size: NA; J gene: TRBJ2-7
CDR3 DNA: TGTGCCTGGAATGAAATGGACACGGAGGATGAGCAGTTCTTC; CDR3 protein: CAWNEMDTEDEQFF; D gene: NA; V gene: TRBV30; clone size: NA; J gene: TRBJ2-1
CDR3 DNA: TGTGCCAGTAGTATAGATCTGGGGGATCCACTTGAGGATGGCTACACCTTC; CDR3 protein: CASSIDLGDPLEDGYTF; D gene: NA; V gene: TRBV19; clone size: NA; J gene: TRBJ1-2
CDR3 DNA: TGTGCCAGTAGTAGCTACGGGAACTATGGCTACACCTTC; CDR3 protein: CASSSYGNYGYTF; D gene: NA; V gene: TRBV19; clone size: NA; J gene: TRBJ1-2
CDR3 DNA: TGTGCCTGGAGCCGACAGGGGGGCAATGAGCAGTTCTTC; CDR3 protein: CAWSRQGGNEQFF; D gene: TRBD1; V gene: TRBV30; clone size: NA; J gene: TRBJ2-1
CDR3 DNA: TGTGCCACCAGCAGAGATCGCGGTAACACCGGGGAGCTGTTTTTT; CDR3 protein: CATSRDRGNTGELFF; D gene: NA; V gene: TRBV15; clone size: NA; J gene: TRBJ2-2
CDR3 DNA: TGTGCCAGCAGCGCTCAAACTAGTGCCGGGGAGCTGTTTTTT; CDR3 protein: CASSAQTSAGELFF; D gene: NA; V gene: TRBV9; clone size: NA; J gene: TRBJ2-2
CDR3 DNA: TGTGCCAGCACCGATTTGGGAGAGACCCAGTACTTC; CDR3 protein: CASTDLGETQYF; D gene: NA; V gene: TRBV2; clone size: NA; J gene: TRBJ2-5
CDR3 DNA: TGTGCCAGCAGCCATATGACAGGGGAGACTAATGAAAAACTGTTTTTT; CDR3 protein: CASSHMTGETNEKLFF; D gene: TRBD1; V gene: TRBV14; clone size: once; J gene: TRBJ1-4
CDR3 DNA: TGTGCCAGCAGCCCCAGCAAGCGGGGGAACACTGAAGCTTTCTTT; CDR3 protein: CASSPSKRGNTEAFF; D gene: NA; V gene: TRBV6-5; clone size: NA; J gene: TRBJ1-1
CDR3 DNA: TGCGCCAGCAGTGAGTGGGTTCTCGAGAGCTCTGGAAACACCATATATTTT; CDR3 protein: CASSEWVLESSGNTIYF; D gene: NA; V gene: TRBV10-2; clone size: NA; J gene: TRBJ1-3
CDR3 DNA: TGCGCCAGCAGCTTGGACAGGACCTTGAACACTGAAGCTTTCTTT; CDR3 protein: CASSLDRTLNTEAFF; D gene: NA; V gene: TRBV5-1; clone size: NA; J gene: TRBJ1-1
CDR3 DNA: TGTGCCGGATCAGAACGGGGGCAAGCGCAGTATTTT; CDR3 protein: CAGSERGQAQYF; D gene: NA; V gene: TRBV5-6; clone size: NA; J gene: TRBJ2-3
CDR3 DNA: TGTGCCAGTAGTATTCTCCCTCAAGAGACCCAGTACTTC; CDR3 protein: CASSILPQETQYF; D gene: NA; V gene: TRBV19; clone size: NA; J gene: TRBJ2-5
CDR3 DNA: TGCGCCAGCAGCCAAATCCCCTATGAGCGGGGGACCACCGGGGAGCTGTTTTTT; CDR3 protein: CASSQIPYERGTTGELFF; D gene: TRBD2; V gene: TRBV5-1; clone size: NA; J gene: TRBJ2-2
CDR3 DNA: TGTGCCAGCAGTTTCTCGCGGGGCAATGAGCAGTTCTTC; CDR3 protein: CASSFSRGNEQFF; D gene: NA; V gene: TRBV28; clone size: NA; J gene: TRBJ2-1
CDR3 DNA: TGTGCCAGCACCGGACTAGAGGAGGGCAATGAGCAGTTCTTC; CDR3 protein: CASTGLEEGNEQFF; D gene: TRBD2; V gene: TRBV6-5; clone size: NA; J gene: TRBJ2-1
CDR3 DNA: TGTGCCAGCACCGAGGGGGGATACGAGCAGTACTTC; CDR3 protein: CASTEGGYEQYF; D gene: NA; V gene: TRBV2; clone size: NA; J gene: TRBJ2-7
CDR3 DNA: TGTGCCAGCATGTTGGATGAGCAGTTCTTC; CDR3 protein: CASMLDEQFF; D gene: NA; V gene: TRBV2; clone size: NA; J gene: TRBJ2-1
CDR3 DNA: TGTGCCAGCAGTTACAGTGTTAAAGGAACTGAAGCTTTCTTT; CDR3 protein: CASSYSVKGTEAFF; D gene: NA; V gene: TRBV6-5; clone size: NA; J gene: TRBJ1-1
CDR3 DNA: TGTGCCTGGAGTGTGGTTGGAGCCTTCTACGAGCAGTACTTC; CDR3 protein: CAWSVVGAFYEQYF; D gene: NA; V gene: TRBV30; clone size: NA; J gene: TRBJ2-7
CDR3 DNA: TGTGCCAGCAATCACCAGGGCCGAGAATTGAATTCACCCCTCCACTTT; CDR3 protein: CASNHQGRELNSPLHF; D gene: NA; V gene: TRBV2; clone size: NA; J gene: TRBJ1-6
CDR3 DNA: TGTGCCTGGTACGGGGCAGATAGCTCCTACGAGCAGTACTTC; CDR3 protein: CAWYGADSSYEQYF; D gene: NA; V gene: TRBV30; clone size: NA; J gene: TRBJ2-7
CDR3 DNA: TGTGCCAGCAGTCCGGGACAGGCGATGTACCAAGAGACCCAGTACTTC; CDR3 protein: CASSPGQAMYQETQYF; D gene: TRBD1; V gene: TRBV27; clone size: NA; J gene: TRBJ2-5
CDR3 DNA: TGTGCCAGCAGCCCCGGGGTCTCTGGAAACACCATATATTTT; CDR3 protein: CASSPGVSGNTIYF; D gene: NA; V gene: TRBV9; clone size: NA; J gene: TRBJ1-3
CDR3 DNA: TGTGCCAGCAGTCTCCGGGGGTCCAGAGGGACTAGCGGGTTATACGAGCAGTACTTC; CDR3 protein: CASSLRGSRGTSGLYEQYF; D gene: TRBD2; V gene: TRBV28; clone size: NA; J gene: TRBJ2-7
CDR3 DNA: TGTGCCTGGGACTTGGGGACAGGGAGCTACGAGCAGTACTTC; CDR3 protein: CAWDLGTGSYEQYF; D gene: TRBD1; V gene: TRBV30; clone size: NA; J gene: TRBJ2-7
CDR3 DNA: TGTGCCAGCAGTTCAACAGGGGGGGGCACTGAAGCTTTCTTT; CDR3 protein: CASSSTGGGTEAFF; D gene: TRBD1; V gene: TRBV6-6; clone size: NA; J gene: TRBJ1-1
CDR3 DNA: TGCGCCAGCAGCCAAGCACCAGGGAACACTGAAGCTTTCTTT; CDR3 protein: CASSQAPGNTEAFF; D gene: NA; V gene: TRBV4-1; clone size: NA; J gene: TRBJ1-1
CDR3 DNA: TGTGCCAGCAGCTTAGTTACGGGAGAGATCTACAATGAGCAGTTCTTC; CDR3 protein: CASSLVTGEIYNEQFF; D gene: NA; V gene: TRBV7-9; clone size: NA; J gene: TRBJ2-1
CDR3 DNA: TGCGCCAGCTCACCCTGGGACACGGCCCTCGAGAACACCGGGGAGCTGTTTTTT; CDR3 protein: CASSPWDTALENTGELFF; D gene: NA; V gene: TRBV10-2; clone size: NA; J gene: TRBJ2-2
CDR3 DNA: TGCGCCAGCAGGGAGTACACTGAAGCTTTCTTT; CDR3 protein: CASREYTEAFF; D gene: NA; V gene: TRBV10-2; clone size: NA; J gene: TRBJ1-1
CDR3 DNA: TGTGCCAGCAGTTACTCGAAGGTTAGCAATGAGCAGTTCTTC; CDR3 protein: CASSYSKVSNEQFF; D gene: NA; V gene: TRBV6-5; clone size: NA; J gene: TRBJ2-1
CDR3 DNA: TGTGCCAGCTCGGAAGAGGGGCGGCGTAAGGGTGAGCAGTTCTTC; CDR3 protein: CASSEEGRRKGEQFF; D gene: NA; V gene: TRBV2; clone size: NA; J gene: TRBJ2-1
CDR3 DNA: TGCGCCAGCAGCCCGCGGGGCGGGGAGCTGTTTTTT; CDR3 protein: CASSPRGGELFF; D gene: NA; V gene: TRBV4-1; clone size: once; J gene: TRBJ2-2